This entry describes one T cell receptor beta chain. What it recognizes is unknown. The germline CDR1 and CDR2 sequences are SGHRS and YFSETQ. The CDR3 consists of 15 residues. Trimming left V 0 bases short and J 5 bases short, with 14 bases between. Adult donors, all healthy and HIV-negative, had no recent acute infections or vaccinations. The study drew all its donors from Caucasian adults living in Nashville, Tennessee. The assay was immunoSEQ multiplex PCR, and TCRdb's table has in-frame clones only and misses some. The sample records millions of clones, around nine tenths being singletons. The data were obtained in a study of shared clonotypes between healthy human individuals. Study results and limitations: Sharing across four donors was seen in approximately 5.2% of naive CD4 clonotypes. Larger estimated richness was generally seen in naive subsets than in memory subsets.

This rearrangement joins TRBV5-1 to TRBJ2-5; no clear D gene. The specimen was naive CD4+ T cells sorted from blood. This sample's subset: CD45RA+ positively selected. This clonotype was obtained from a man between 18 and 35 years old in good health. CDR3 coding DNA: TGCGCCAGCAGCTTGGTCCCAGGAGCCTGGGAGACCCAGTACTTC. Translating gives CASSLVPGAWETQYF.